Included here is one TCR beta chain sequence, with context. Its antigen is currently unknown. The CDR3 extends over 14 amino acids. Trimming left V 7 bases short and J 0 bases short, with 13 bases between. CDR1 GTSNPN and CDR2 SVGIG come from the germline V gene (reference sequence). The data are from a study of cytomegalovirus exposure and HLA in healthy donors. Study details: Of several hundred genotyped donors, about 81% clustered with self-reported Caucasian donors. Study findings and constraints: Associated with cytomegalovirus, according to the listing, were some 150 TCR beta chains. Later findings reportedly placed an Asian-associated ancestry cluster below the approximately 670-donor mean for N-insertions.

The PCR had 60 Vbeta and 13 Jbeta primers. Sequenced by immunoSEQ multiplex PCR; TCRdb stores in-frame clones only, minus some. The sample holds 90,000 to 110,000 clones, 75% to 90% seen once. This clonotype was obtained from a man aged 25-45 years in good health and CMV-seropositive. V is TRBV30 and J is TRBJ1-5; TRBD1 might be the D (6 bases). Sequencing was carried out using PBMCs. CDR3 residues: CAFSTGNSNQPQHF. The CDR3, as DNA: TGTGCCTTCTCAACAGGGAATAGCAATCAGCCCCAGCATTTT.